The 21 T cell receptor beta chains given below trace back to one sample, sequenced in a study of T-cell memory formation after mild COVID-19. TCRdb re-derived calls from the 5' RACE reads in MiXCR, one entry per CDR3 protein. The sample records 470,000 or so distinct CDR3 sequences, 18% being singletons. Material for sequencing was PBMCs or a T cell subset sorted from them (not recorded which). The origin of the receptors is an adult woman who had mild COVID-19 (a few samples of this study predate the infection). Cell type and time point are not known.

This chain connects TRBV6-6 to TRBJ1-5; weak D call: TRBD1 (6 bases). The CDR3 covers 15 residues. Per germline, CDR1 MNHNY and CDR2 SVGAGI (reference sequence). V lost 10 bases and J 0 bases, leaving 16 bases between the germline ends. CDR3 region: CATTKTGDSNQPQHF. CDR3 in DNA: TGTGCCACGACTAAGACAGGCGATAGCAATCAGCCCCAGCATTTT.

The CDR3 is CATSDLEKLFF. CDR3 coding DNA: TGTGCCACCAGCGACTTAGAAAAACTGTTTTTT. The chain uses TRBV24-1 and TRBJ1-4; D unclear. The length of the CDR3 is 11 residues. The V end was cut by 7 bases, the J end by 8 bases, with 7 bases between. Germline V gives CDR1 KGHDR, CDR2 SFDVKD.

Only a few counts were recorded for this clonotype. The chain joins TRBV5-4 to TRBJ1-1, with TRBD1 matching over 7 bases. This CDR3 has 17 amino acids. Germline values: CDR1 SGHNT, CDR2 YYREEE (reference sequence). Trimming removed 4 bases from V and 1 base from J; junction bases left unmatched: 13. This chain's CDR3 is CASSQYSTGVWNTEAFF. In DNA, the CDR3 is TGTGCCAGCAGCCAATACTCAACAGGGGTTTGGAACACTGAAGCTTTCTTT.

A few counts support this clonotype. The V gene is TRBV5-1, the J gene TRBJ1-1; TRBD1 might be the D (5 bases). The germline V gene encodes CDR1 SGHRS and CDR2 YFSETQ. This CDR3 has 14 amino acids. V was cut by 3 bases and J by 1 base, with 10 bases left in between. As DNA, the CDR3 is TGCGCCAGCAGCTCCCGGGGCGGGAACACTGAAGCTTTCTTT. Protein product: CASSSRGGNTEAFF.

This clonotype has only a few counts. Written as DNA, the CDR3 is TGCGCCAGCAACTGGGACAGCCGTATGAACACTGAAGCTTTCTTT. It encodes CASNWDSRMNTEAFF. The chain joins TRBV4-1 to TRBJ1-1; 7 bases agree with TRBD1. The CDR3 is 15 residues long. Germline V gives CDR1 MGHRA, CDR2 YSYEKL. Trimming cost V 7 bases and J 0 bases; bases outside gene matches: 8.

J is TRBJ2-1 and V is TRBV7-2; 12 bases are shared with TRBD1. Germline CDR1 is SGHTA and CDR2 is FQGNSA. V lost 0 bases and J lost 6; bases outside the gene matches: 9. There are 18 residues in the CDR3. DNA for the CDR3: TGTGCCAGCAGCTTAGCGGGGACAGGGGGCGTCGGTTTCAATGAGCAGTTCTTC. It encodes CASSLAGTGGVGFNEQFF. Full variable domain (missing parts from reference TRBV7-2 and TRBJ2-1): GAGVSQSPSNKVTEKGKDVELRCDPISGHTALYWYRQSLGQGLEFLIYFQGNSAPDKSGLPSDRFSAERTGGSVSTLTIQRTQQEDSAVYLCASSLAGTGGVGFNEQFFGPGTRLTVL.

This clonotype has a handful of counts. DNA of the CDR3: TGCGCCAGCAGCCTGGGACGGGCCACCGGGGAGCTGTTTTTT. Its protein product is CASSLGRATGELFF. The chain carries TRBV5-1 and TRBJ2-2; either TRBD1 or TRBD2 may fit D (5 bases each). V was pared by 4 bases and J by 4 bases, with 11 bases between. Germline values: CDR1 SGHRS, CDR2 YFSETQ. CDR3 length: 14 amino acids.

This clonotype was seen more than once but under ten times. The chain recombines TRBV10-3 with TRBJ1-1; D remains ambiguous. The CDR3 runs 15 residues. CDR1 ENHRY and CDR2 SYGVKD come from the germline V gene. V lost 8 bases to trimming and J lost 0 bases, with 16 bases between them. The CDR3 coding sequence is TGTGCCATCCAAAGTGATCCGGAAATGAACACTGAAGCTTTCTTT. Translated, it gives CAIQSDPEMNTEAFF.

This clonotype was counted only a few times. V gene TRBV6-1 combines with J gene TRBJ2-7; TRBD2 matches at 10 bases. With V trimmed by 0 bases and J by 0 bases, 5 bases remained unmatched. CDR1 and CDR2 (germline): MNHNS, SASEGT. The CDR3 extends over 17 amino acids. CDR3 bases: TGTGCCAGCAGTGAAGCGGTAGCGGGGGGCCGCTCCTACGAGCAGTACTTC. Translated, it gives CASSEAVAGGRSYEQYF.

The V call is TRBV18, the J call TRBJ1-2; D is unclear. Trimming cost V 6 bases and J 3 bases, with 17 bases left between them. Germline CDR1 and CDR2: KGHSH and LQKENI. The length of the CDR3 is 15 residues. DNA for the CDR3: TGTGCCAGCTCTCGTACTCCGGATGCGGACTATGGCTACACCTTC. Protein sequence: CASSRTPDADYGYTF.

This clonotype was found a few times. V usage is TRBV24-1 and J usage is TRBJ2-2, with 10 bases fitting TRBD2. V gave up 7 bases and J gave up 3 bases; unmatched junction bases: 7. Germline assignment: CDR1 KGHDR and CDR2 SFDVKD. This CDR3 is 16 amino acids long. Written as DNA, the CDR3 is TGTGCCACCAGGCCAGCGGGAGGGCCGTACACCGGGGAGCTGTTTTTT. This gives the protein CATRPAGGPYTGELFF.

V gene TRBV2 combines with J gene TRBJ2-1; perhaps TRBD2 as D (6 bases). Germline V gene sequence: CDR1 SNHLY, CDR2 FYNNEI. The germline V and J ends were trimmed by 5 bases and 6 bases, with 14 bases remaining between them. CDR3 length equals 14 residues. CDR3 sequence (DNA): TGTGCCAGCAGTAGGACGTGGGAGGTCAATGAGCAGTTCTTC. Its protein product is CASSRTWEVNEQFF.

At least ten counts were recorded for this clonotype. The CDR3 bases are TGTGCCAGCAGCGATTGGACTGCCCACTACAATGAGCAGTTCTTC. It is translated as CASSDWTAHYNEQFF. This sequence joins TRBV3-1 and TRBJ2-1, with D perhaps matching TRBD2 (5 bases). With 5 bases removed from V and 3 bases from J, the gap between germline ends came to 14 bases. The CDR3 length is 15 residues. Germline CDR1 reads LGHDT; CDR2 reads YNNKEL (reference sequence).

This clonotype was detected ten times or more. The CDR3 sequence: CASSLATGTGHYEQYF. CDR3 in DNA: TGCGCCAGCAGCTTGGCCACCGGGACAGGACACTACGAGCAGTACTTC. The gene calls are TRBV5-1 and TRBJ2-7; 8 bases fit TRBD1. The germline V gene encodes CDR1 SGHRS and CDR2 YFSETQ. The CDR3 totals 16 residues. Trimming removed 0 bases from V and 3 bases from J; junction bases left unmatched: 8.

This clonotype was seen at least ten times. The V and J genes are TRBV12-3 or TRBV12-4 and TRBJ2-3; D is unclear. This CDR3 contains 13 residues. V lost 5 bases and J lost 2, with 8 bases in between. CDR3 protein: CASSPQATDTQYF. The CDR3 bases are TGTGCCAGCAGTCCTCAGGCCACAGATACGCAGTATTTT.

The rearrangement links TRBV7-2 to TRBJ2-3, with D perhaps TRBD2 (5 bases). V lost 5 bases to trimming and J lost 3 bases, with 15 bases between them. The CDR3 sequence is 15 residues long. In germline, CDR1 is SGHTA, CDR2 FQGNSA. As DNA, the CDR3 is TGTGCCAGCAGCCCTCACCCACGCGGGACAGATACGCAGTATTTT. As protein: CASSPHPRGTDTQYF.

There are a few counts of this clonotype. The chain recombines TRBV20-1 with TRBJ2-7; 7 bases line up with TRBD2. The CDR3 has 17 residues. Germline V gene sequence: CDR1 DFQATT, CDR2 SNEGSKA (reference sequence). Unmatched junction bases numbered 17, after V lost 3 bases and J lost 3 bases. CDR3 region: CSASQTLVREGYYEQYF. In nucleotides, the CDR3 is TGCAGTGCTAGTCAGACGCTGGTCAGGGAGGGATACTACGAGCAGTACTTC.

This clonotype was found a few times. The CDR3 region is CASSLGRVAGEVEFF. CDR3 sequence (DNA): TGTGCCAGCAGCTTAGGTCGAGTAGCGGGAGAGGTCGAGTTCTTC. The gene calls are TRBV7-9 and TRBJ2-1, with 9 bases that match TRBD2. The CDR3 runs to 15 residues. CDR1 and CDR2 from the germline V gene are SEHNR and FQNEAQ (reference sequence). J lost 14 bases, V lost 1 base, and 12 bases had no gene match.

Only a few counts were recorded for this clonotype. V and J are TRBV11-2 and TRBJ2-1, with 10 bases aligning to TRBD2. Germline CDR1 SGHAT, CDR2 FQNNGV. The trim removed 4 bases at V and 2 bases at J, leaving 5 bases unmatched. The length of the CDR3 is 16 residues. In nucleotides, the CDR3 is TGTGCCAGCAGCTCAGTAGCGGGGGGAGCCTACAATGAGCAGTTCTTC. Protein product: CASSSVAGGAYNEQFF. Filled out from reference TRBV11-2 and TRBJ2-1, the complete variable domain reads EAGVAQSPRYKIIEKRQSVAFWCNPISGHATLYWYQQILGQGPKLLIQFQNNGVVDDSQLPKDRFSAERLKGVDSTLKIQPAKLEDSAVYLCASSSVAGGAYNEQFFGPGTRLTVL.

DNA for the CDR3: TGCGCCAGCAGATTTATCTCTGGGGCCAACGTCCTGACTTTC. Encoded protein: CASRFISGANVLTF. The rearrangement links TRBV5-1 to TRBJ2-6; D uncertain. Germline CDR1 SGHRS, CDR2 YFSETQ. The V end was cut by 5 bases, the J end by 0 bases, with 6 bases between. CDR3 length equals 14 residues.

The CDR3 nucleotides read TGTGCCAGCAGCTTAGTCTCTAGGCCCTACGAGCAGTACTTC. This codes for CASSLVSRPYEQYF. V gene TRBV11-2 combines with J gene TRBJ2-7; D not resolved. Per germline, CDR1 SGHAT and CDR2 FQNNGV. V was cut by 1 base and J by 2 bases, with 9 bases left in between. The CDR3 loop spans 14 amino acids.